The present entry profiles one T cell receptor beta chain with its context. Authors' data handling: Estimation of nucleated cell counts was performed using reference gene primer amplification. The repertoire was sequenced with immunoSEQ multiplex PCR; TCRdb's copy has only in-frame clones and lacks some. The V and J calls and clone size were taken over from that table, and D and trimming were inferred from the DNA. The table has under 150,000 clones, approximately 80% seen once. V lost 1 base to trimming and J lost 2 bases, with 11 bases between them. This CDR3 contains 15 residues. The germline V gene has CDR1 MNHNS and CDR2 SASEGT. This sample was included in a study of blood T cell repertoires in COVID-19. Overall study: Nucleic acid was either cDNA or gDNA, and it came from T cells, B-cell-depleted T cells, or PBMCs.

This sequence originates from a man in his 70s with acute or convalescent COVID-19. The gene calls are TRBV6-1 and TRBJ2-5, with a weak D call TRBD1 (6 bases). Sample: peripheral blood. CDR3 sequence: CASSEEAGAQETQYF. The CDR3 DNA reads TGTGCCAGCAGTGAAGAGGCAGGGGCACAAGAGACCCAGTACTTC.